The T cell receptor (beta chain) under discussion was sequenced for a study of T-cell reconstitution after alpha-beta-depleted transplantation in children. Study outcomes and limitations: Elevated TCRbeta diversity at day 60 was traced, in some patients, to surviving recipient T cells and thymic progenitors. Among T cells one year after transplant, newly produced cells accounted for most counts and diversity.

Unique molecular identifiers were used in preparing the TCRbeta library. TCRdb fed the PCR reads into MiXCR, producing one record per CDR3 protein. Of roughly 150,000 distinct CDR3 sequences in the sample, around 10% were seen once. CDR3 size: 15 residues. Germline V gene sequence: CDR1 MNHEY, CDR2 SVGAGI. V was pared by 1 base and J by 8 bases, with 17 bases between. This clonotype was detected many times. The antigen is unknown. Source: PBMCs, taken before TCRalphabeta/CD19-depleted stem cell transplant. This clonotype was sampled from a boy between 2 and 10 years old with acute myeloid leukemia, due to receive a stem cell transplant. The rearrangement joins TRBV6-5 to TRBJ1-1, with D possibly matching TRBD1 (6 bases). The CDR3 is CASSYYGGSGWEAFF. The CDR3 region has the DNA TGTGCCAGCAGTTACTATGGGGGCTCGGGATGGGAAGCTTTCTTT.